This TCR beta chain was captured by sequencing in a study of shared clonotypes between healthy human individuals. Across the whole study: The donor group consisted of a couple of women and three men, aged 18 to 49. Study-wide points: With a handful of donors compared, about 5.2% of naive CD4 clonotypes were shared. At large depth, rarefaction still showed sorted-subset sequencing to be incomplete. All-four-donor shared clonotypes had higher generation probabilities than non-shared clonotypes did.

Using immunoSEQ multiplex PCR, the repertoire was profiled, and TCRdb retains in-frame clones only, with some absent. This sample has some 1.4 million clones; 95% to 97% occur once, and the top ten carry over 1%. V was clipped by 2 bases and J by 2 bases, with 19 bases between them. CDR1 and CDR2 from the germline V gene are MNHNS and SASEGT. The length of the CDR3 is 18 residues. Notes on this clone: Antigen unknown.

The clonotype comes from a man aged 30 to 39 in good health. V usage is TRBV6-1 and J usage is TRBJ1-5, with a weak D call TRBD1 (6 bases). Input material: naive CD4+ T cells sorted from blood. Sample subset: CD45RA+ positively selected. CDR3 sequence: CASSERWGQAKGNQPQHF. Written as DNA, the CDR3 is TGTGCCAGCAGTGAACGGTGGGGGCAGGCTAAGGGCAATCAGCCCCAGCATTTT.